This is a list of T cell receptor beta chains from one sample in a study of blood T cell repertoires in COVID-19. Produced via immunoSEQ multiplex PCR; TCRdb's table is partial and in-frame only. Among roughly 330,000 clones listed, roughly 90% were seen once. Sequenced: peripheral blood. The receptors shown here come from a woman aged 45-65 years with active or convalescent COVID-19. Both conserved end residues are part of each CDR3. Each record gives: V gene, clone size, D gene, J gene, CDR3 DNA, CDR3 protein. The D gene is left open where the match is weak. Clone size, where shown, is once, few, many, or a class for clones that have expanded.

>TRBV3-1/TRBV3-2|once|NA|TRBJ2-2
TGTGCCAGCAGCCAAGTGTGGCCGAACACCGGGGAGCTGTTTTTT
CASSQVWPNTGELFF
>TRBV30|NA|TRBD1|TRBJ2-5
TGTGCCTGGAGTCGGGACAGGGCGCAAGAGACCCAGTACTTC
CAWSRDRAQETQYF
>TRBV28|NA|NA|TRBJ1-3
TGTGCCAGCAGTTTATATAGGAGCTCTGGAAACACCATATATTTT
CASSLYRSSGNTIYF
>TRBV28|NA|NA|TRBJ1-2
TGTGCCAGCAGTTTAATCGACAGCCCTTATGGCTACACCTTC
CASSLIDSPYGYTF
>TRBV18|NA|NA|TRBJ1-1
TGTGCCAGCTCACCATCTCAGGGAAACACTGAAGCTTTCTTT
CASSPSQGNTEAFF
>TRBV15|NA|NA|TRBJ1-1
TGTGCCACCAGCAGGTACGGGGTGAACACTGAAGCTTTCTTT
CATSRYGVNTEAFF
>TRBV27|NA|TRBD1|TRBJ2-5
TGTGCCAGCAGTTTAACAGGGGAACGAAAGACCCAGTACTTC
CASSLTGERKTQYF
>TRBV7-9|NA|TRBD2|TRBJ2-1
TGTGCCAGCAGCTTAAGCGGGCTAGCGGGGGGCATCAATGAGCAGTTCTTC
CASSLSGLAGGINEQFF
>TRBV19|NA|NA|TRBJ2-1
TGTGCCAGTAGAACTAGCTCCTACAATGAGCAGTTCTTC
CASRTSSYNEQFF
>TRBV24-1|NA|NA|TRBJ2-2
TGTGCCACCAGTGATTTAACAGGCACCGGGGAGCTGTTTTTT
CATSDLTGTGELFF
>TRBV11-2|NA|TRBD1|TRBJ1-2
TGTGCCAGCAGCTTAGAGGGGGGAAAGGGGGCGACGGACTATGGCTACACCTTC
CASSLEGGKGATDYGYTF
>TRBV5-8|NA|TRBD1|TRBJ1-5
TGTGCCAGCAGCTATGGGACAGGGGGCGATCAGCCCCAGCATTTT
CASSYGTGGDQPQHF
>TRBV5-5|NA|NA|TRBJ1-1
TGTGCCAGCAGCTTAGGTAGAACGGGCACTGAAGCTTTCTTT
CASSLGRTGTEAFF
>TRBV20-1|once|NA|TRBJ2-3
TGCAGTGCTAGAGATCGAGATACGCAGTATTTT
CSARDRDTQYF
>TRBV4-1|NA|NA|TRBJ2-1
TGCGCCAGCAGCCAAGAGGAAGGCTCGGGGTTTTCCTACAATGAGCAGTTCTTC
CASSQEEGSGFSYNEQFF
>TRBV7-9|NA|NA|TRBJ1-2
TGTGCCAGCAGCTTTGCATCGAAGACAGGCCTAACTTCCAATGGCTACACCTTC
CASSFASKTGLTSNGYTF
>TRBV5-4|NA|NA|TRBJ1-1
TGTGCCAGCAGCCTACCAGGGGCGGGGGGCACTGAAGCTTTCTTT
CASSLPGAGGTEAFF
>TRBV5-4|NA|TRBD1|TRBJ1-1
TGTGCCAGCAGCTCATGGGACAGGCCTGAAGCTTTCTTT
CASSSWDRPEAFF
>TRBV5-4|NA|NA|TRBJ1-1
TGTGCCAGCAGCTTGGACCTCAGGATCACTGAAGCTTTCTTT
CASSLDLRITEAFF
>TRBV15|NA|TRBD2|TRBJ2-2
TGTGCCACCATGGGCCGGGGGGAGGGTAGCACCGGGGAGCTGTTTTTT
CATMGRGEGSTGELFF
>TRBV9|NA|TRBD2|TRBJ2-1
TGTGCCAGCAGCCCCCGGGGTAGCGGGAGTGCTGAGCAGTTCTTC
CASSPRGSGSAEQFF
>TRBV6-2/TRBV6-3|NA|TRBD1|TRBJ2-3
TGTGCCAGCAGCCGGCCGGGACAGGGCACAGATACGCAGTATTTT
CASSRPGQGTDTQYF
>TRBV30|NA|NA|TRBJ1-2
TGTGCCTGGAGTGCCTCCTCGGTAGATGGCTACACCTTC
CAWSASSVDGYTF
>TRBV4-1|NA|NA|TRBJ1-2
TGCGCCAGCAGCCAGAAGGGGCATGGCGGTGGCTACACCTTC
CASSQKGHGGGYTF
>TRBV28|NA|NA|TRBJ1-3
TGTGCCACATTAAGCGGCAGCTACTCTGGAAACACCATATATTTT
CATLSGSYSGNTIYF
>TRBV9|NA|TRBD1|TRBJ1-2
TGTGCCAGCAGCGTAGGGGACAGGGTCCAAGATAACTATGGCTACACCTTC
CASSVGDRVQDNYGYTF
>TRBV7-3|NA|TRBD2|TRBJ2-3
TGTGCCAGCAGCCCCCAGGGACTAGCGAGCCAGGATACGCAGTATTTT
CASSPQGLASQDTQYF
>TRBV20-1|NA|NA|TRBJ1-2
TGCAGTGCTAGTCGGCTCGGGGACTCCTATGGCTACACCTTC
CSASRLGDSYGYTF
>TRBV5-1|NA|NA|TRBJ2-7
TGCGCCAGCAGCCCGAGGACAGACTCAATGGCCGAGCAGTACTTC
CASSPRTDSMAEQYF
>TRBV10-2|NA|NA|TRBJ1-1
TGCGCCAGCCGTGGGCGGACTATCACTGAAGCTTTCTTT
CASRGRTITEAFF
>TRBV28|few|TRBD1|TRBJ1-5
TGTGCCAGCAGGACAGGGCCGGGGAATCAGCCCCAGCATTTT
CASRTGPGNQPQHF
>TRBV6-5|NA|NA|TRBJ1-5
TGTGCCAGCAGTTCACGGGACAACGTTCAGCCCCAGCATTTT
CASSSRDNVQPQHF
>TRBV28|NA|NA|TRBJ1-2
TGTGCCAGCAGCCCCCCTACTACAGGGTTTGGGGGCTACACCTTC
CASSPPTTGFGGYTF
>TRBV19|NA|NA|TRBJ2-1
TGTGCCAGTAGGCCGTCGGGGGACCCCTACAATGAGCAGTTCTTC
CASRPSGDPYNEQFF
>TRBV4-1|NA|TRBD2|TRBJ2-1
TGCGCCAGCAGCCAAGATATCGTCGGGGGGGCCGCGAATGAGCAGTTCTTC
CASSQDIVGGAANEQFF
>TRBV6-5|NA|TRBD1|TRBJ2-2
TGTGCCAGCAGTCGGGGACAGGCCCAAACCGGGGAGCTGTTTTTT
CASSRGQAQTGELFF
>TRBV5-6|NA|NA|TRBJ1-2
TGTGCCAGCAGCACAGGACGGACGACAATATACTATGGCTACACCTTC
CASSTGRTTIYYGYTF
>TRBV12-3/TRBV12-4|NA|NA|TRBJ2-7
TGTGCCAGCAGTTTGTCCCGGGAGAGCGAGCAGTACTTC
CASSLSRESEQYF
>TRBV6-5|once|NA|TRBJ1-1
TGTGCCAGCAGTAGTCAGGTTTCTGGCACTGAAGCTTTCTTT
CASSSQVSGTEAFF
>TRBV13|NA|TRBD1|TRBJ1-1
TGTGCCAGCAACCCGGGGACAGGGCGGACTGAAGCTTTCTTT
CASNPGTGRTEAFF
>TRBV2|once|TRBD1|TRBJ1-2
TGTGCCAGCAGTTCACAGGGGGTGAATGGCTACACCTTC
CASSSQGVNGYTF